The 21 T cell receptor beta chains in this list originate from one sample, sequenced in a study of technical replicates of blood from four donors. Some clones are missing from TCRdb's copy, which holds only in-frame ones; the method was immunoSEQ multiplex PCR. The sample yields about 62,000 clones, about 98% seen once. The sample consisted of T cells isolated from PBMCs. These receptors were collected from a human donor in good health.

The chain uses TRBV7-8 and TRBJ1-5; D is undetermined. Germline V gene lookup returns CDR1 SGHVS and CDR2 FQNEAQ. The CDR3 covers 14 residues. V lost 0 bases and J 3 bases, leaving 6 bases between the germline ends. DNA for the CDR3: TGTGCCAGCAGCTTAGCCGGACTCAATCAGCCCCAGCATTTT. It specifies CASSLAGLNQPQHF.

The J gene is TRBJ2-5, the V gene TRBV10-2, with TRBD1 identical over 7 bases. The J segment lost 4 bases and the V segment lost 3 bases, leaving 8 bases of the junction unmatched. This CDR3 comprises 15 residues. The germline gives CDR1 WSHSY, CDR2 SAAADI. CDR3 in DNA: TGCGCCAGCAGTGATGCAGGGGGTCTGGGAGAGACCCAGTACTTC. Translation: CASSDAGGLGETQYF.

The V and J genes are TRBV11-3 and TRBJ2-7; 9 bases map to TRBD2. The CDR3 totals 15 residues. V shed 6 bases and J 2 bases; nucleotides not matched to a gene: 8. The V gene's germline CDR1 is SGHNT and CDR2 YENEEA. For the CDR3, the DNA is TGTGCCAGCAGGGCCGCTAGCGGGGCAACCTACGAGCAGTACTTC. Its protein is CASRAASGATYEQYF.

This chain connects TRBV2 to TRBJ2-7, with D tentatively TRBD1 (6 bases). The CDR3 is made up of 13 amino acids. Germline assignment: CDR1 SNHLY and CDR2 FYNNEI. The ends were cut back, 4 bases at V and 0 bases at J, with 7 bases in the middle. CDR3 loop: CASSVDSSYEQYF. In nucleotides, the CDR3 is TGTGCCAGCAGTGTGGACAGCTCCTACGAGCAGTACTTC.

CDR3 coding DNA: TGTGCCAGCAGCAGAGGTGAAGGAGAGTTCGCCGGCTACACCTTC. As protein: CASSRGEGEFAGYTF. The J gene is TRBJ1-2, the V gene TRBV9, with D unresolved. CDR1 SGDLS and CDR2 YYNGEE come from the germline V gene. This CDR3 region has 15 residues. V was clipped by 4 bases and J by 8 bases, with 21 bases between them.

The chain is built from TRBV9 and TRBJ1-5; D is perhaps TRBD1 (6 bases). The CDR3 spans 18 residues. Germline values: CDR1 SGDLS, CDR2 YYNGEE. The V end lost 0 bases, the J end lost 9 bases, and 25 bases lay between the germline ends. CDR3 amino acids: CASSVEPGGGVLSRPQHF. As DNA, the CDR3 is TGTGCCAGCAGCGTAGAACCGGGTGGGGGCGTGCTCTCACGGCCCCAGCATTTT.

V usage is TRBV5-1 and J usage is TRBJ1-3; D gene uncertain. Germline CDR1 is SGHRS and CDR2 is YFSETQ. The CDR3 covers 13 residues. V lost 3 bases and J 2 bases, leaving 6 bases between the germline ends. This CDR3 is CASSSEAGNTIYF. The CDR3 DNA reads as TGCGCCAGCAGCTCGGAGGCTGGAAACACCATATATTTT. The entire variable domain, with the rest obtained from reference TRBV5-1 and TRBJ1-3, is as follows: KAGVTQTPRYLIKTRGQQVTLSCSPISGHRSVSWYQQTPGQGLQFLFEYFSETQRNKGNFPGRFSGRQFSNSRSEMNVSTLELGDSALYLCASSSEAGNTIYFGEGSWLTVV.

The chain links TRBV6-1 to TRBJ2-7; the match to TRBD2 covers 7 bases. Germline V gene lookup returns CDR1 MNHNS and CDR2 SASEGT. J gave up 3 bases and V 2 bases, and 7 bases lay outside the gene matches. The CDR3 is 15 amino acids. CDR3 nucleotides: TGTGCCAGCAGTGAAAGCGGGGATGGGGGCTACGAGCAGTACTTC. Translating it yields CASSESGDGGYEQYF.

The chain links TRBV28 to TRBJ1-5; no definite D call. V lost 7 bases to trimming and J lost 2 bases, with 9 bases between them. This CDR3 is 13 amino acids long. CDR1 is MDHEN, CDR2 SYDVKM, per germline. The CDR3 nucleotides are TGTGCCAGCAAGCGGGGTGGCAATCAGCCCCAGCATTTT. Its translation: CASKRGGNQPQHF.

The chain has TRBV28 and TRBJ1-1; 7 bases map to TRBD1. With V trimmed by 7 bases and J by 1 base, 12 bases remained unmatched. Germline CDR1 and CDR2: MDHEN and SYDVKM. CDR3 length: 16 amino acids. CDR3 sequence reads: CASILLPGQRNTEAFF. The CDR3 DNA reads TGTGCCAGCATCCTACTACCGGGACAGCGGAACACTGAAGCTTTCTTT.

The chain carries TRBV13 and TRBJ2-5, with a weak D call TRBD1 (6 bases). CDR3 size: 16 residues. Trimming pared 1 base from V and 3 bases from J, leaving 15 bases between. Looked up from germline, CDR1 is PRHDT and CDR2 is FYEKMQ (reference sequence). The chain's CDR3 is CASSLASIRGKETQYF. CDR3 DNA: TGTGCCAGCAGCTTAGCATCTATTAGGGGGAAAGAGACCCAGTACTTC.

The chain carries TRBV6-5 and TRBJ2-5, with D perhaps TRBD1 (6 bases). Germline lookup yields CDR1 MNHEY and CDR2 SVGAGI. CDR3 length equals 13 residues. Written as DNA, the CDR3 is TGTGTCGGTCCGGACAGCGTCTTAGGAACCCAGTACTTC. Residues: CVGPDSVLGTQYF.

The chain uses TRBV6-6 and TRBJ2-7; D might be TRBD1 (6 bases). This CDR3 comprises 14 residues. With 8 bases removed from V and 0 bases from J, the gap between germline ends came to 14 bases. In germline, CDR1 is MNHNY, CDR2 SVGAGI (reference sequence). DNA of the CDR3: TGTGCCAGCCAGGGGCAGGGGAGCTCCTACGAGCAGTACTTC. Residues: CASQGQGSSYEQYF.

This chain links TRBV2 with TRBJ2-3; 10 bases line up with TRBD2. Germline V gives CDR1 SNHLY, CDR2 FYNNEI. CDR3 length equals 15 residues. The junction had 12 bases not matched to a gene; V was cut back by 8 bases and J by 7 bases. The CDR3 region has the DNA TGTGCCAGCCCCACCCCTAGCGGGAGATTAAATACGCAGTATTTT. This encodes CASPTPSGRLNTQYF.

The rearrangement joins TRBV29-1 to TRBJ2-1; 7 bases are a match to TRBD2. CDR3 size: 11 residues. The germline V gene encodes CDR1 SQVTM and CDR2 ANQGSEA. The CDR3 region is CASGDYNEQFF. The CDR3 nucleotides are TGCGCTAGCGGTGACTACAATGAGCAGTTCTTC.

The CDR3 sequence: CAWSTTGFQPQHF. The CDR3 bases are TGTGCCTGGAGTACGACAGGATTCCAGCCCCAGCATTTT. The gene calls are TRBV30 and TRBJ1-5, with a possible D match to TRBD1 (6 bases). Trimming took off 2 bases at V and 7 bases at J, with 12 bases between the two ends. The CDR3 has 13 amino acids. Germline-derived CDR1 and CDR2 are GTSNPN and SVGIG (reference sequence).

The chain couples TRBV7-9 to TRBJ2-5; 8 nucleotides agree with TRBD2. This CDR3 has 14 residues. From germline, CDR1 is SEHNR and CDR2 FQNEAQ (reference sequence). Trimming took 11 bases from V and 4 from J; bases not matched to a gene: 12. The CDR3 bases are TGTGCCTCTGGGGGAAGCGGGGGAGGAGAGACCCAGTACTTC. As protein: CASGGSGGGETQYF.

J is TRBJ2-3 and V is TRBV5-6; 9 nucleotides agree with TRBD2. The V segment lost 1 base and the J segment 2 bases; nucleotides outside the gene matches: 8. The germline V gene encodes CDR1 SGHDT and CDR2 YYEEEE. The CDR3 extends over 17 amino acids. The CDR3 DNA follows: TGTGCCAGCAGCTTGTTAAGCGGGGGGTCTTTCACAGATACGCAGTATTTT. It encodes CASSLLSGGSFTDTQYF.

The chain couples TRBV9 to TRBJ1-1; possible D gene TRBD1, 6 bases. The germline CDR1 and CDR2 sequences are SGDLS and YYNGEE. The CDR3 length is 15 residues. Between the trimmed V and J ends, which lost 4 bases and 0 bases, there was a span of 13 bases. CDR3 sequence reads: CASSPRGGLNTEAFF. Written as DNA, the CDR3 is TGTGCCAGCAGCCCAAGAGGGGGATTGAACACTGAAGCTTTCTTT.

The chain recombines TRBV6-5 with TRBJ1-2, with 7 bases that match TRBD1. The CDR3 is 15 amino acids. V trimming: 4 bases; J trimming: 1 base; junction bases outside the gene matches: 6. Germline assignment: CDR1 MNHEY and CDR2 SVGAGI. The CDR3 DNA reads as TGTGCCAGCAGTTTGCTCCAGGGGGGTAACTATGGCTACACCTTC. This translates into CASSLLQGGNYGYTF.

The rearrangement joins TRBV2 to TRBJ2-7; 8 nucleotides align to TRBD1. Germline CDR1 and CDR2: SNHLY and FYNNEI. This CDR3 comprises 13 residues. The V and J ends lost 7 bases and 0 bases, in that order; junction bases with no gene match: 2. CDR3 protein: CASTTGGSYEQYF. The CDR3 DNA is TGTGCCAGCACCACAGGGGGCTCCTACGAGCAGTACTTC.